This T cell receptor beta chain was captured in a study of T cells in Graves' hyperthyroidism and ophthalmopathy (dated by TCRdb to between 2018 and 2020). About the study as a whole: TCR V-J signatures able to tell the groups apart were searched for in a discovery cohort of 100 patients, of whom more than 40 had Graves' ophthalmopathy and about 55 had stable Graves' hyperthyroidism. The paper describes TCR Vbeta CDR3 sequencing of 135 peripheral blood samples, made up of around 41 ophthalmopathy patients, around 73 hyperthyroidism patients and 17 progressor patients. Prospective prediction of ophthalmopathy was tested in an independent validation cohort consisting of 18 to 20 hyperthyroidism patients and 17 patients who later progressed to ophthalmopathy. In about 6 Graves' hyperthyroidism patients, the study also compared T-cell repertoires from thyroid tissue with T-cell repertoires from blood. For training and testing, the approximately 92 patients in the discovery cohort were randomly divided in a 7:3 ratio. After sampling, hyperthyroidism patients received methimazole starting at 30 mg daily, and ophthalmopathy patients received high-dose intravenous methylprednisolone. The paper's findings and limits, for the study overall: In cross-validation, a model built on a 13 V-J signature told ophthalmopathy apart from stable hyperthyroidism with 85% to 90% sensitivity and about 81% specificity, and in testing the same model reached 80%/75%. Most expanded thyroid clonotypes (frequency above 0.001) were also detected in blood, suggesting blood repertoires may reflect thyroid immune responses. No statistical method was used to fix the sample size in advance, and group allocation was not hidden from the investigators. In validation, the model predicted progression to ophthalmopathy a median of 6.5 months before onset, with over 55% sensitivity and about 75% specificity.

As regards this clonotype: Its cognate antigen has yet to be identified. There are no base qualities to consult, and no much larger clone falls within one base.

A patient counted as having stable Graves' hyperthyroidism if no progression to ophthalmopathy occurred over 18 months of follow-up. The hyperthyroidism patients were between 18 and 65 years old and newly diagnosed, with a disease duration of less than 2 months. Any patient with an uncontrolled infection, another autoimmune disease, pregnancy or lactation was excluded. Clinical symptoms, serum thyroxine and TRAb, thyroid ultrasound, and orbital computed tomography formed the basis for the diagnoses. Total RNA was extracted with Trizol reagent, and quality was checked on an Agilent 2100 Bioanalyzer. The TCR beta CDR3 regions were amplified from the RNA transcripts. For the first round of RT-PCR on the TCR CDR3, the HTBI primer set was used together with the Qiagen OneStep RT-PCR kit. Libraries were constructed in a second round of multiplex PCR, after which size selection and purification were carried out. Sequencing of the libraries was done on an Illumina HiSeq2000 using paired-end 100 bp reads. In the authors' own workflow: SOAPnuke was used to process the raw data, with reads discarded if the reads contained adapters or uncalled bases, had a mean Phred below 15, or lacked an exact constant-primer or identifier match. High-quality paired reads were merged using COPE v1.2.5, and each unique nucleotide sequence was defined as a clonotype. MiTCR v1.1 was used to align the clonotypes against IMGT TRBV, TRBD and TRBJ reference segments. The analysis was restricted to V-J combinations with a frequency above 0.0001, which together covered about 99% of the repertoires. The TCS score was defined as F50 (clonal expansion) divided by E x V (chaos), with BLOSUM62-based TCRdist calculated between CDR3 peptides within each V-J. Welch's t-statistics and random forest reduced roughly 540 V-J features to 10 to 15, which were used in a naive Bayes classifier (R e1071). The Morisita-Horn index was used to measure how similar the thyroid and blood repertoires were. TCRdb took the public reads, trimmed them with fastp at Q25, ran MiXCR for clone calling and kept in-frame beta chains. Duplicate CDR3 protein sequences are folded into a single record with the most common DNA and genes. These V and J calls are TCRdb output, not the study's own analysis. Recorded for this sample are 530,000 or so distinct CDR3 sequences; 46% of them occurred a single time. The ten largest clones add up to about 8% of the sample.

Including the terminal cysteine and phenylalanine, the CDR3 comprises 12 residues. Only CDR3 DNA is held: 36 bases, read in frame from base 1. Trimming removed 6 bases from V and 4 bases from J; the gene matches leave 5 bases unexplained. CDR1 and CDR2 (DFQATT, SNEGSKA) derive from the germline V gene (reference sequence). Sequenced: peripheral blood or thyroid tissue (not recorded which). The V and J segments used are TRBV20-1 and TRBJ2-7; the central 8 bases match TRBD1. The sequence derives from a woman between 18 and 29 years old with Graves' hyperthyroidism. CDR3 region: CSADRGLYEQYF. The DNA is TGCAGTGCCGACAGGGGCCTATACGAGCAGTACTTC.